The rows below give T cell receptor beta chains drawn from one sample of a study of spatial heterogeneity in lung cancer. TCRdb redid the calling of the 5' RACE reads with MiXCR, one entry per CDR3 protein. The sample includes tens of thousands of distinct CDR3 sequences, over 9.5% of them seen just once. The specimen comprised PBMCs, sampled at surgery. The receptors shown here come from a male donor with early-stage non-small cell lung cancer. The CDR3 runs from the conserved cysteine through the conserved F or W. Fields, in order: clone size, D gene, J gene, V gene, CDR3 protein, CDR3 DNA. D genes are given only for firm matches. Rows may omit the clone size; those that give it use once, few, many or a size class.

>.|TRBD2|TRBJ2-7|TRBV23-1
CASSPNGGASYEQYF
TGCGCCAGCAGCCCTAACGGGGGGGCTTCCTACGAGCAGTACTTC
>.|.|TRBJ2-3|TRBV29-1
CSVARQDFGTDTQYF
TGCAGCGTTGCTCGACAGGACTTTGGAACAGATACGCAGTATTTT
>many|TRBD1|TRBJ1-1|TRBV6-5
CASSFRPGTEAFF
TGTGCCAGCAGTTTCCGACCGGGGACAGAGGCTTTCTTT
>few|TRBD1|TRBJ2-1|TRBV12-3/TRBV12-4
CASSPRQGRNEQFF
TGTGCCAGCAGTCCCAGACAGGGGCGGAATGAGCAGTTCTTC
>.|.|TRBJ2-7|TRBV5-1
CASSLATISYEQYF
TGCGCCAGCAGCTTGGCGACTATCTCCTACGAGCAGTACTTC
>few|TRBD2|TRBJ2-3|TRBV20-1
CSALAGTSSTDTQYF
TGCAGCGCTCTAGCGGGGACCTCCAGCACAGATACGCAGTATTTT
>.|TRBD1|TRBJ2-5|TRBV15
CATSSRTGGQETQYF
TGTGCCACCAGCAGTCGGACAGGGGGCCAGGAGACCCAGTACTTC
>.|.|TRBJ2-2|TRBV30
CAWSNLGAANTGELFF
TGTGCCTGGAGTAACCTGGGGGCAGCGAACACCGGGGAGCTGTTTTTT
>.|.|TRBJ2-1|TRBV20-1
CSASRGGEQFF
TGCAGTGCTAGTAGGGGAGGTGAGCAGTTCTTC
>.|TRBD2|TRBJ2-1|TRBV12-3/TRBV12-4
CASSPGLAGVSEQFF
TGTGCCAGCAGCCCGGGACTAGCGGGAGTAAGTGAGCAGTTCTTC
>few|TRBD1|TRBJ2-3|TRBV20-1
CSALSETGNTDTQYF
TGCAGTGCCCTCTCGGAGACAGGGAACACAGATACGCAGTATTTT
>.|TRBD1|TRBJ2-7|TRBV29-1
CSVQGAPNEQYF
TGCAGCGTTCAGGGGGCGCCGAACGAGCAGTACTTC
>.|TRBD1|TRBJ1-2|TRBV18
CASSSGQGVDGYTF
TGTGCCAGCTCGTCGGGACAGGGGGTCGATGGCTACACCTTC
>many|.|TRBJ2-3|TRBV7-3
CASSLTVGGADTQYF
TGTGCCAGCAGCTTAACGGTTGGGGGCGCAGATACGCAGTATTTT
>.|TRBD1|TRBJ2-2|TRBV24-1
CATSAPQGAFTGELFF
TGTGCCACCAGTGCACCACAGGGGGCCTTCACCGGGGAGCTGTTTTTT
>few|.|TRBJ2-2|TRBV6-4
CASSGRNTGELFF
TGTGCCAGCAGTGGCCGGAACACCGGGGAGCTGTTTTTT
>.|TRBD2|TRBJ2-5|TRBV5-1
CASRDTAGEETQYF
TGCGCCAGCAGGGACACGGCGGGGGAAGAGACCCAGTACTTC
>.|.|TRBJ2-3|TRBV13
CASSSDIYTDTQYF
TGTGCCAGCAGCTCCGACATCTACACAGATACGCAGTATTTT
>.|.|TRBJ2-1|TRBV6-5
CASSEEGLSYNEQFF
TGTGCCAGCAGCGAGGAGGGCCTCTCCTACAATGAGCAGTTCTTC